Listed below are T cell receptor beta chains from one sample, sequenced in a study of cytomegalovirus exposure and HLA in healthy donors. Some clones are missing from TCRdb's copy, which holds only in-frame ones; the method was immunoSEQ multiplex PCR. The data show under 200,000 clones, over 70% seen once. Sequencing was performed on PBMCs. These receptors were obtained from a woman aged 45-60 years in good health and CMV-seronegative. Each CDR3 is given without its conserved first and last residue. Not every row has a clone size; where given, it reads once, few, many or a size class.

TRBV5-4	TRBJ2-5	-	ASSFLETEETQY
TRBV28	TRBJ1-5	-	ASSSVQGFRSNQPQH
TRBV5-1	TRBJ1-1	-	ASSSNAGQGGLNTEAF
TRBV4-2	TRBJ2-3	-	ASSQAQGVSGSLTDTQY
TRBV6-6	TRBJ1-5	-	ASSGAPGQANQPQH
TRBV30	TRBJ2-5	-	AWSRGVEETQY
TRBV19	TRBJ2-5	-	ATSVGVQETQY
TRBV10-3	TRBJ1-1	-	AISDSDSLTTEAF
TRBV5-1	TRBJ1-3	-	ASARDNGNTIY
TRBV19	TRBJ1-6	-	ASTPGSSYNSPLH
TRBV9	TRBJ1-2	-	ASSGSQGDGYT
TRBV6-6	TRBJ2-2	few	ASQGSMNTGELF
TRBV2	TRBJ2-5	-	ASSALETQY
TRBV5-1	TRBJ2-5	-	ASSIGQGQHQETQY
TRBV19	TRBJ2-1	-	ASSMEGGRGEQF
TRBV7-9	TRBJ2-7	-	SSSQQGYEQY
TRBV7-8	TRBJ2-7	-	ASSPGRAGGYEQY
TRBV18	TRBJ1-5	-	ASSPNTGQGRQPQH
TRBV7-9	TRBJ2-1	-	ASSPKAGATYNEQF
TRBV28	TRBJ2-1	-	ASSFGGYNEQF
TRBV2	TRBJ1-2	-	ASSVLRGYGYT
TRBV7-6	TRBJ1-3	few	ASSQATGNTIY
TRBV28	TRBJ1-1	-	ASSSPGDRGQTEAF
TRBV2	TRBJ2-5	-	ASSSPREELPETQY